This passage covers 18 T cell receptor beta chains from one sample sequenced in a study of blood T cell repertoires in COVID-19. Generated by immunoSEQ multiplex PCR, the TCRdb table keeps only in-frame clones and is missing some. There are around 380,000 clones in the sample; roughly 86% occur only once, and 1% to 1.5% lies in the top ten. Specimen: PBMCs or T cells enriched from blood (not recorded which). These receptors all come from a man aged 30 to 39 who had recovered from COVID-19.

The J gene is TRBJ1-2, the V gene TRBV9; a weak D match, TRBD1 (5 bases). The CDR3 covers 15 residues. Germline lookup yields CDR1 SGDLS and CDR2 YYNGEE. With 0 bases removed from V and 3 bases from J, the gap between germline ends came to 12 bases. The CDR3 nucleotides are TGTGCCAGCAGCGTAGCTAGTAGGGGCTACTATGGCTACACCTTC. Translation: CASSVASRGYYGYTF. Drawing the rest from reference TRBV9 and TRBJ1-2, the complete variable domain is DSGVTQTPKHLITATGQRVTLRCSPRSGDLSVYWYQQSLDQGLQFLIQYYNGEERAKGNILERFSAQQFPDLHSELNLSSLELGDSALYFCASSVASRGYYGYTFGSGTRLTVV.

The chain is built from TRBV9 and TRBJ2-7; D is uncertain. The germline CDR1 and CDR2 sequences are SGDLS and YYNGEE. The CDR3 runs 14 residues. V lost 0 bases and J lost 1, with 8 bases in between. The DNA for the CDR3 is TGTGCCAGCAGCGTAGGCCCGGAGTCCTACGAGCAGTACTTC. Translation: CASSVGPESYEQYF.

This chain uses TRBV2 with TRBJ2-3, with TRBD2 identical over 9 bases. The CDR3 runs to 15 residues. V was clipped by 8 bases and J by 4 bases; unmatched bases: 10. The germline CDR1 and CDR2 sequences are SNHLY and FYNNEI. The CDR3 DNA reads TGTGCCAGCCAAAAGGGGGGGACTAGCCCAGATACGCAGTATTTT. It encodes CASQKGGTSPDTQYF.

The chain joins TRBV7-9 to TRBJ1-1; 7 bases align to TRBD1. Germline V gene sequence: CDR1 SEHNR, CDR2 FQNEAQ (reference sequence). After removal of 5 bases from V and 3 bases from J, the junction contained 6 bases not matched to a gene. The CDR3 runs to 14 residues. The DNA for the CDR3 is TGTGCCAGCAGCACCCATACAGGGGACACTGAAGCTTTCTTT. It codes for CASSTHTGDTEAFF.

As for this clone: No conserved phenylalanine or tryptophan ends this CDR3, so it is likely a read error. No DNA is shown, since the ends of the CDR3 on it are uncertain; the CDR3 is the one TCRdb lists. This chain uses TRBV30 with TRBJ1-2. 13 amino acids form the CDR3, both terminal residues included. Germline V gene data show CDR1 as GTSNPN and CDR2 as SVGIG (reference sequence). The CDR3 here is CAWSVSSLDFLRP.

The V and J genes are TRBV27 and TRBJ2-2; 8 bases map to TRBD2. Losses at the gene ends were 7 bases for V and 3 bases for J; bases not matched to a gene: 7. This CDR3 has 15 amino acids. Germline CDR1 MNHEY, CDR2 SMNVEV (reference sequence). CDR3 sequence (DNA): TGTGCCAGCATACAAAGCGGGGGATACACCGGGGAGCTGTTTTTT. This encodes CASIQSGGYTGELFF.

The rearrangement links TRBV6-5 to TRBJ1-1; 8 nucleotides align to TRBD1. After removal of 0 bases from V and 7 bases from J, the junction contained 4 bases not matched to a gene. This CDR3 has 14 amino acids. Germline V lookup: CDR1 MNHEY, CDR2 SVGAGI. For the CDR3, the DNA is TGTGCCAGCAGTTACTCGCAGGGGGCCGGTGAAGCTTTCTTT. Residues: CASSYSQGAGEAFF.

The J gene is TRBJ2-1, the V gene TRBV2, with 13 bases that match TRBD2. With 5 bases clipped from V and 15 bases from J, the junction kept 13 bases outside the gene matches. The CDR3 runs 15 residues. Germline values: CDR1 SNHLY, CDR2 FYNNEI. This CDR3 is CASSPSGTSGETRFF. In DNA form, the CDR3 reads TGTGCCAGCAGTCCATCCGGGACTAGCGGGGAGACTAGGTTCTTC.

The rearrangement uses TRBV6-6 and TRBJ2-1; 9 nucleotides match TRBD1. The V gene end was trimmed by 7 bases and the J gene end by 7 bases; junction bases not matched to a gene: 2. The CDR3 is 12 residues long. Germline V gene data show CDR1 as MNHNY and CDR2 as SVGAGI (reference sequence). This CDR3 is CASTGTGNEQFF. In DNA form, the CDR3 reads TGTGCCAGCACCGGGACAGGGAATGAGCAGTTCTTC.

The chain joins TRBV6-4 to TRBJ2-2, with D possibly TRBD2 on 6 matching bases. The germline gives CDR1 MRHNA, CDR2 SNTAGT. Trimming removed 2 bases from V and 6 bases from J, with 10 bases in between. CDR3 length: 14 residues. This CDR3 reads CASSDKGGAGELFF. For the CDR3, the DNA is TGTGCCAGCAGTGACAAAGGAGGGGCCGGGGAGCTGTTTTTT.

The genes are TRBV4-1 and TRBJ2-3, with unresolved D. Trimming cost V 1 base and J 7 bases, with 6 bases left between them. CDR3 length equals 12 residues. Germline CDR1 MGHRA, CDR2 YSYEKL. As DNA, the CDR3 is TGCGCCAGCAGCCAAGTTCTACATACGCAGTATTTT. It is translated as CASSQVLHTQYF.

The chain is built from TRBV28 and TRBJ1-5; possibly TRBD1 for D (5 bases). The V end was cut by 2 bases, the J end by 9 bases, with 17 bases between. Germline V lookup: CDR1 MDHEN, CDR2 SYDVKM. The CDR3 has 15 amino acids. CDR3 DNA: TGTGCCAGCAGTTTAAACAGGCGTCTGGATCGGCCCCAGCATTTT. Protein product: CASSLNRRLDRPQHF.

This clone occurred a few times. V gene TRBV4-1 combines with J gene TRBJ1-5; D is unclear. The germline V gene has CDR1 MGHRA and CDR2 YSYEKL. Trimming took off 1 base at V and 3 bases at J, with 7 bases between the two ends. CDR3 size: 14 residues. This CDR3 is CASSQVTFNQPQHF. CDR3 coding DNA: TGCGCCAGCAGCCAAGTAACATTCAATCAGCCCCAGCATTTT.

The chain recombines TRBV6-1 with TRBJ2-4; D gene unclear. Between the trimmed V and J ends, which lost 3 bases and 0 bases, there was a span of 15 bases. The CDR3 extends over 17 amino acids. Germline CDR1 reads MNHNS; CDR2 reads SASEGT. The CDR3 bases are TGTGCCAGCAGTGACCAACAGACGAGAGTAGCCAAAAACATTCAGTACTTC. Translation gives CASSDQQTRVAKNIQYF.

The chain uses TRBV4-1 and TRBJ2-7, with a possible D match to TRBD1 (5 bases). The germline V and J ends were trimmed by 0 bases and 9 bases, with 18 bases remaining between them. Germline V lookup: CDR1 MGHRA, CDR2 YSYEKL. The CDR3 is 15 amino acids. This chain's CDR3 is CASSQDRASFIGQYF. Here the CDR3 DNA reads TGCGCCAGCAGCCAAGACAGGGCTAGTTTTATCGGGCAGTACTTC.

The V and J genes are TRBV2 and TRBJ1-1, with a possible D match to TRBD1 (5 bases). Germline-derived CDR1 and CDR2 are SNHLY and FYNNEI. CDR3 length: 13 residues. Trimming pared 3 bases from V and 1 base from J, leaving 6 bases between. The CDR3 sequence is CASSEGRNTEAFF. CDR3 nucleotides: TGTGCCAGCAGTGAGGGGCGGAACACTGAAGCTTTCTTT. Looking up the rest from reference TRBV2 and TRBJ1-1 gives the full variable domain: EPEVTQTPSHQVTQMGQEVILRCVPISNHLYFYWYRQILGQKVEFLVSFYNNEISEKSEIFDDQFSVERPDGSNFTLKIRSTKLEDSAMYFCASSEGRNTEAFFGQGTRLTVV.

The V call is TRBV27, the J call TRBJ2-2; a possible D gene is TRBD1 (6 bases). The CDR3 runs to 15 residues. Germline CDR1 is MNHEY and CDR2 is SMNVEV (reference sequence). The V end lost 1 base, the J end lost 4 bases, and 10 bases lay between the germline ends. The CDR3: CASSLYGQPTGELFF. The DNA of the CDR3 is TGTGCCAGCAGTTTATACGGACAGCCCACCGGGGAGCTGTTTTTT.

This rearrangement joins TRBV3-1 (or the pseudogene TRBV3-2) to TRBJ1-2; D remains ambiguous. Germline V gene lookup returns CDR1 LGHDT and CDR2 YNNKEL (reference sequence). The CDR3 totals 13 residues. V lost 0 bases to trimming and J lost 7 bases, with 9 bases between them. The CDR3 is CASSQERGIGYTF. The CDR3 DNA is TGTGCCAGCAGCCAAGAGCGGGGTATTGGCTACACCTTC.